The TCR beta chain under discussion was sequenced for a study of T cells after yellow fever vaccination. TCRdb itself ran the 5' RACE reads through MiXCR, one entry per CDR3 protein. Of 200,000 to 300,000 distinct CDR3 sequences listed, about 3.7% were seen once; the top ten hold roughly a fifth. This clonotype was obtained from a man aged 18 to 30 who received the YFV17D yellow fever vaccine. This specimen consisted of PBMCs, obtained 15 days after the yellow fever booster vaccination.

As DNA, the CDR3 is TGCGCCAGCAGCGATTTCGACAGGGGTGGCACAGATACGCAGTATTTT. Protein: CASSDFDRGGTDTQYF. The rearrangement links TRBV5-1 to TRBJ2-3, with 8 bases that match TRBD1. CDR3 size: 16 residues. The germline CDR1 and CDR2 sequences are SGHRS and YFSETQ. Trimming cost V 4 bases and J 1 base; bases outside gene matches: 8.